The 7 T cell receptor beta chains given below trace back to one sample, sequenced in a study of regulatory T cells in long-lasting Graves disease. Building the TCR beta libraries relied on iRepertoire HTBI primers, and CDR3 regions underwent Arm-PCR. TCRdb fed the multiplex PCR reads into MiXCR, producing one record per CDR3 protein. The sample comprises 400,000 to 650,000 distinct CDR3 sequences, about 16% of which are singletons, and approximately 25% rests with the top ten. Time point indicated: newly diagnosed GD, antithyroid drugs for less than 3 months. Construction of the TCR library relied on RNA isolated from PBMCs. The data were also submitted as part of a second study, on T cells in Graves' hyperthyroidism and ophthalmopathy.

This specimen consisted of peripheral blood mononuclear cells (PBMCs), obtained at new diagnosis, from a patient treated with antithyroid drugs. These receptors were taken from a woman aged 35-65 years with Graves disease.

Many counts were recorded for this clonotype. The chain is built from TRBV6-5 and TRBJ1-2; the D gene is possibly TRBD1 (5 bases). Trimming left V 0 bases short and J 8 bases short, with 13 bases between. This CDR3 has 14 amino acids. Germline V gene lookup returns CDR1 MNHEY and CDR2 SVGAGI. The CDR3 sequence: CASSYSAGDGGYTF. CDR3 nucleotides: TGTGCCAGCAGTTACTCGGCGGGGGACGGGGGCTACACCTTC.

The rearrangement links TRBV6-4 to TRBJ1-5; D possibly corresponds to TRBD1 (6 bases). The CDR3 spans 13 residues. V was pared by 6 bases and J by 7 bases, with 13 bases between. Germline CDR1 MRHNA, CDR2 SNTAGT. CDR3 in amino acids: CASRQGGKQPQHF. The CDR3 bases are TGTGCCAGCAGACAGGGTGGGAAACAGCCCCAGCATTTT.

The gene calls are TRBV6-1 and TRBJ1-3, with no clear D. The V gene's germline CDR1 is MNHNS and CDR2 SASEGT. CDR3 length: 13 amino acids. Between the trimmed V and J ends, which lost 7 bases and 8 bases, there was a span of 15 bases. The CDR3 reads CASKPREGDTIYF. The DNA for the CDR3 is TGTGCCAGCAAGCCCCGGGAAGGAGACACCATATATTTT.

V gene TRBV11-2 combines with J gene TRBJ2-1, with 9 bases aligning to TRBD2. The germline V gene encodes CDR1 SGHAT and CDR2 FQNNGV. This CDR3 has 16 amino acids. V was clipped by 3 bases and J by 4 bases; unmatched bases: 7. The CDR3 nucleotides are TGTGCCAGCAGCTTTGATCAGCGGGGGGTTTACAATGAGCAGTTCTTC. It is translated as CASSFDQRGVYNEQFF.

Many counts were recorded for this clonotype. The chain employs TRBV3-1 and TRBJ2-4; D ambiguous. The CDR3 extends over 13 amino acids. Per germline, CDR1 LGHDT and CDR2 YNNKEL (reference sequence). V was clipped by 0 bases and J by 8 bases, with 8 bases between them. Here the CDR3 reads CASSQDFGDIQYF. The CDR3, as DNA: TGTGCCAGCAGCCAAGATTTTGGTGACATTCAGTACTTC.

This clonotype was found many times. The V gene is TRBV11-2, the J gene TRBJ2-5, with D unresolved. Germline CDR1 SGHAT, CDR2 FQNNGV. V was pared by 1 base and J by 2 bases, with 5 bases between. The CDR3 covers 13 residues. The CDR3 DNA sequence: TGTGCCAGCAGCTTAGGAATGCAAGAGACCCAGTACTTC. Translating it yields CASSLGMQETQYF.

The chain couples TRBV20-1 to TRBJ1-5; D possibly corresponds to TRBD1 (5 bases). Trimming stripped 6 bases from V and 5 bases from J, with 14 bases between. Germline assignment: CDR1 DFQATT and CDR2 SNEGSKA (reference sequence). This CDR3 comprises 13 residues. The CDR3 protein is CSAPLGVDQPQHF. The CDR3 DNA sequence: TGCAGTGCCCCCCTGGGGGTAGATCAGCCCCAGCATTTT.